This record covers a single T cell receptor beta chain. The data stem from a study of early T cells in non-severe SARS-CoV-2 infection. The CDR3 is 13 amino acids. CDR1 and CDR2 (germline): KGHSH, LQKENI. With 0 bases removed from V and 6 bases from J, the gap between germline ends came to 8 bases. TCRdb re-called the 5' RACE reads with MiXCR, one entry per CDR3 protein. The sample has about 110,000 distinct CDR3 sequences; around 10% are singletons. The chain uses TRBV18 and TRBJ2-5; D remains ambiguous. The sequencing sample was made of whole blood. The source is an adult who was a healthcare worker with PCR-confirmed SARS-CoV-2 infection or an uninfected control (not recorded which). The CDR3 loop reads CASSPPWVKTQYF. The CDR3 DNA sequence: TGTGCCAGCTCACCACCGTGGGTAAAGACCCAGTACTTC.